What follows are 21 T cell receptor beta chains derived from one specimen sequenced in a study of blood T cell repertoires in COVID-19. Clones were read by immunoSEQ multiplex PCR, and TCRdb kept only the in-frame ones, dropping some. The profile shows some 180,000 clones, around 90% of them singletons. Material for sequencing was peripheral blood. These receptor sequences come from a man aged 40-49 years with acute or convalescent COVID-19.

The chain links TRBV6-2 or TRBV6-3 to TRBJ1-3; 7 positions match TRBD1. From germline, CDR1 is MNHEY and CDR2 SVGEGT. CDR3 size: 18 residues. Unmatched junction bases numbered 14, after V lost 6 bases and J lost 0 bases. The chain's CDR3 is CASSNPPGQLFSGNTIYF. The DNA of the CDR3 is TGTGCCAGCAGCAACCCTCCGGGACAGCTTTTCTCTGGAAACACCATATATTTT.

This chain joins TRBV5-4 and TRBJ2-5; 12 positions match TRBD2. Germline assignment: CDR1 SGHNT and CDR2 YYREEE (reference sequence). V was clipped by 6 bases and J by 5 bases; unmatched bases: 8. This CDR3 contains 15 residues. For the CDR3, the DNA is TGTGCCAGCACTTTCGCCGGGACTAGCGGGGAGACCCAGTACTTC. It codes for CASTFAGTSGETQYF. The full variable domain, rest sourced from reference TRBV5-4 and TRBJ2-5, is ETGVTQSPTHLIKTRGQQVTLRCSSQSGHNTVSWYQQALGQGPQFIFQYYREEENGRGNFPPRFSGLQFPNYSSELNVNALELDDSALYLCASTFAGTSGETQYFGPGTRLLVL.

The J gene is TRBJ2-5, the V gene TRBV10-3; the match to TRBD1 covers 7 bases. Germline V gene lookup returns CDR1 ENHRY and CDR2 SYGVKD. Germline trimming cut 6 bases from V and 3 bases from J; bases unmatched to any gene: 4. This CDR3 spans 13 amino acids. DNA of the CDR3: TGTGCCATCAGCCCGGGACAGAAAGAGACCCAGTACTTC. It yields the protein CAISPGQKETQYF.

The chain carries TRBV19 and TRBJ1-2; no clear D gene. The CDR3 runs to 14 residues. With 1 base removed from V and 1 base from J, the gap between germline ends came to 7 bases. Germline CDR1 is LNHDA and CDR2 is SQIVND (reference sequence). This CDR3 reads CASSIASGNYGYTF. The CDR3 DNA is TGTGCCAGTAGTATAGCTTCCGGTAACTATGGCTACACCTTC.

The chain is built from TRBV7-9 and TRBJ1-2; the D gene is possibly TRBD1 (5 bases). Germline V gives CDR1 SEHNR, CDR2 FQNEAQ (reference sequence). CDR3 length equals 13 residues. V gave up 2 bases and J gave up 2 bases, with 6 bases separating them. DNA for the CDR3: TGTGCCAGCAGCTTAAGGGGAAACTATGGCTACACCTTC. Translation: CASSLRGNYGYTF. The full variable domain, with the rest looked up from reference TRBV7-9 and TRBJ1-2, is DTGVSQNPRHKITKRGQNVTFRCDPISEHNRLYWYRQTLGQGPEFLTYFQNEAQLEKSRLLSDRFSAERPKGSFSTLEIQRTEQGDSAMYLCASSLRGNYGYTFGSGTRLTVV.

This sequence joins TRBV27 and TRBJ2-1, with D possibly matching TRBD2 (6 bases). The CDR3 sequence is 17 residues long. The germline V and J ends were trimmed by 3 bases and 0 bases, with 15 bases remaining between them. Germline V gives CDR1 MNHEY, CDR2 SMNVEV (reference sequence). CDR3 region: CASSFLRQTSSYNEQFF. In DNA, the CDR3 is TGTGCCAGCAGTTTCCTCCGGCAGACTAGCTCCTACAATGAGCAGTTCTTC.

The chain links TRBV30 to TRBJ2-2; 10 bases line up with TRBD2. The CDR3 sequence is 16 residues long. Germline lookup yields CDR1 GTSNPN and CDR2 SVGIG (reference sequence). Germline trimming cut 4 bases from V and 0 bases from J; bases unmatched to any gene: 5. CDR3 in DNA: TGTGCCTGGAAGGCTAGCGGGGGAGCGAACACCGGGGAGCTGTTTTTT. This gives the protein CAWKASGGANTGELFF.

This chain joins TRBV27 and TRBJ2-1, with 7 bases matching TRBD1. The germline V gene has CDR1 MNHEY and CDR2 SMNVEV (reference sequence). V lost 5 bases to trimming and J lost 15 bases; unmatched junction nucleotides: 7. This CDR3 contains 11 residues. In nucleotides, the CDR3 is TGTGCCAGCAGTAGGACAGGTGGCCTGTTCTTC. Translating it yields CASSRTGGLFF.

The genes are TRBV7-2 and TRBJ2-3, with 12 bases lining up with TRBD2. Germline V gives CDR1 SGHTA, CDR2 FQGNSA. V lost 5 bases to trimming and J lost 2 bases; unmatched junction nucleotides: 8. The CDR3 loop spans 17 amino acids. CDR3 DNA sequence: TGTGCCAGCAGCCTAACCCTAGCGGGGGGGCCCACAGATACGCAGTATTTT. This gives the protein CASSLTLAGGPTDTQYF.

V gene TRBV9 combines with J gene TRBJ1-2; no firm D call. The germline V gene encodes CDR1 SGDLS and CDR2 YYNGEE. There are 11 residues in the CDR3. Between the trimmed V and J ends, which lost 7 bases and 0 bases, there was a span of 4 bases. This CDR3 is CASAANYGYTF. For the CDR3, the DNA is TGTGCCAGCGCAGCTAACTATGGCTACACCTTC.

The chain combines TRBV7-3 with TRBJ1-6; TRBD1 matches 10 bases. The CDR3 length is 14 residues. Unmatched junction bases numbered 1, after V lost 2 bases and J lost 9 bases. CDR1 is SGHTA and CDR2 is FQGTGA in the germline V gene. DNA of the CDR3: TGTGCCAGCAGCTTAGGGACAGGGGCTTCACCCCTCCACTTT. This gives the protein CASSLGTGASPLHF.

A word on this clone: Different DNA sequences within this sample yield the same CDR3. V and J are TRBV4-3 and TRBJ1-6; D is possibly TRBD1 (5 bases). Germline CDR1 LGHNA, CDR2 YSLEER. The CDR3 contains 13 residues. V shed 1 base and J shed 10 bases, with 8 bases lying between them. The DNA for the CDR3 is TGCGCCAGCAGCCAAGGGGGGGGGTCACCCCTCCACTTT. This translates into CASSQGGGSPLHF.

The V call is TRBV3-1 (or the pseudogene TRBV3-2), the J call TRBJ2-3, with 10 positions matching TRBD2. Germline V gene lookup returns CDR1 LGHDT and CDR2 YNNKEL (reference sequence). V was pared by 0 bases and J by 0 bases, with 15 bases of the junction left unmatched. CDR3 length: 21 amino acids. The CDR3 DNA sequence: TGTGCCAGCAGCCAAGACGGGGGATTAGCGGGGGGTTCCACTAGCACAGATACGCAGTATTTT. The encoded protein is CASSQDGGLAGGSTSTDTQYF.

This clone has just a few counts. This chain joins TRBV7-9 and TRBJ2-7, with TRBD2 identical over 9 bases. Germline assignment: CDR1 SEHNR and CDR2 FQNEAQ (reference sequence). The CDR3 loop spans 15 amino acids. V lost 3 bases and J lost 5; bases outside the gene matches: 8. In DNA form, the CDR3 reads TGTGCCAGCAGCTTCATAGCGGGGGATCGGGACGAGCAGTACTTC. Protein: CASSFIAGDRDEQYF. The full variable domain, with the rest looked up from reference TRBV7-9 and TRBJ2-7, is DTGVSQNPRHKITKRGQNVTFRCDPISEHNRLYWYRQTLGQGPEFLTYFQNEAQLEKSRLLSDRFSAERPKGSFSTLEIQRTEQGDSAMYLCASSFIAGDRDEQYFGPGTRLTVT.

V and J are TRBV7-2 and TRBJ1-4, with a tentative D call TRBD1 (6 bases). This CDR3 region has 16 residues. Germline lookup yields CDR1 SGHTA and CDR2 FQGNSA. V dropped 5 bases and J dropped 0 bases, with 13 bases sitting between them. CDR3 residues: CASSRTDFATNEKLFF. The CDR3 nucleotides are TGTGCCAGCAGCCGGACAGATTTTGCAACTAATGAAAAACTGTTTTTT.

The chain's CDR3 is CAISEGRDTQYF. CDR3 coding DNA: TGTGCCATCAGTGAGGGGCGAGATACGCAGTATTTT. This chain joins TRBV10-3 and TRBJ2-3, with D uncertain. Trimming removed 2 bases from V and 5 bases from J, with 5 bases in between. Germline CDR1 is ENHRY and CDR2 is SYGVKD. The CDR3 spans 12 residues.

V is TRBV10-3 and J is TRBJ2-5; weak D call: TRBD2 (5 bases). The CDR3 has 15 residues. Per the germline V gene, CDR1 is ENHRY and CDR2 is SYGVKD. Trimming cost V 0 bases and J 2 bases, with 10 bases left between them. Here the CDR3 DNA reads TGTGCCATCAGTGAGTCTCTAGCTCAGCAAGAGACCCAGTACTTC. Translation: CAISESLAQQETQYF.

The V and J genes are TRBV11-1 and TRBJ2-3; the match to TRBD2 covers 12 bases. CDR1 and CDR2 (germline): SGHAT, FQDESV (reference sequence). The CDR3 sequence is 16 residues long. V lost 5 bases and J lost 11; bases outside the gene matches: 14. DNA of the CDR3: TGTGCCAGCAGCATCAGACTAGCGGGGGCCCTCCGTGGGCAGTATTTT. Its protein product is CASSIRLAGALRGQYF.

The J gene is TRBJ1-1, the V gene TRBV30; D gene uncertain. There are 12 residues in the CDR3. Trimming took off 0 bases at V and 9 bases at J, with 11 bases between the two ends. Looked up from germline, CDR1 is GTSNPN and CDR2 is SVGIG (reference sequence). The CDR3 DNA reads as TGTGCCTGGAGTGTAGAGGGTTTTAAAGCTTTCTTT. Translation gives CAWSVEGFKAFF.

This clone was counted a single time. The chain employs TRBV9 and TRBJ1-5; D not resolved. CDR1 SGDLS and CDR2 YYNGEE come from the germline V gene. With 2 bases removed from V and 1 base from J, the gap between germline ends came to 4 bases. The CDR3 spans 13 residues. CDR3 protein: CASSVESNQPQHF. In nucleotides, the CDR3 is TGTGCCAGCAGCGTCGAGAGCAATCAGCCCCAGCATTTT.

This clone was found once. The V call is TRBV27, the J call TRBJ2-3, with TRBD1 matching 7 bases. This CDR3 spans 14 amino acids. Germline CDR1 MNHEY, CDR2 SMNVEV (reference sequence). V shed 8 bases and J 2 bases; nucleotides not matched to a gene: 7. As DNA, the CDR3 is TGTGCCAGCGCCCGGGACAGAAACACAGATACGCAGTATTTT. Translated: CASARDRNTDTQYF.